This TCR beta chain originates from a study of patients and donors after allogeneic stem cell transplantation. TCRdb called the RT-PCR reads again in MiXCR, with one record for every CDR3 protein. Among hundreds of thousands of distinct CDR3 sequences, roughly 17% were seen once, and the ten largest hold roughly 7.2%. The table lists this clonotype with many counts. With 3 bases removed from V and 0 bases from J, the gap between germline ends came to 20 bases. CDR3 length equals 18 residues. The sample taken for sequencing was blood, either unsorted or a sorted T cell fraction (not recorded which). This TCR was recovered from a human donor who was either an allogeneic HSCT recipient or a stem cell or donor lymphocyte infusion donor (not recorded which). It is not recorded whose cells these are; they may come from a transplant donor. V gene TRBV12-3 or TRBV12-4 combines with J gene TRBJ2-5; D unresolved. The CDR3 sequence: CASSFRTLVRPYQETQYF. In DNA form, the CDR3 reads TGTGCCAGCAGTTTTAGAACTCTGGTCCGGCCGTACCAAGAGACCCAGTACTTC.